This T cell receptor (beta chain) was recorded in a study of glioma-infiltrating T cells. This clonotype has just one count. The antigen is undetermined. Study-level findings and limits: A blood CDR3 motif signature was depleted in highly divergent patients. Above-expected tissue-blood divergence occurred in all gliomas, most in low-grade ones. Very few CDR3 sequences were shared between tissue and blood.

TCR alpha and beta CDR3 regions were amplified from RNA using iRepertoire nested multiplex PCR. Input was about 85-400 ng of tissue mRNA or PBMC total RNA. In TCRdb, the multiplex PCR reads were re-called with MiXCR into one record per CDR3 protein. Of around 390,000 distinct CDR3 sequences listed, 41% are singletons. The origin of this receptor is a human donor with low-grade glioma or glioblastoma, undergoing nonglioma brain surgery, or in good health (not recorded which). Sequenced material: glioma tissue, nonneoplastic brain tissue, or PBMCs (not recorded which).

CDR3 residues: CASSLGLVSTDTQHF. CDR3 sequence (DNA): TGTGCCAGCAGCCTGGGGCTTGTTAGCACAGATACGCAGCATTTT. The chain joins TRBV4-2 to TRBJ2-3; D is possibly TRBD1 (5 bases). The end of the DNA is better explained by TRBJ1-5, so the J call may be wrong. The CDR3 has 15 residues. CDR1 and CDR2 from the germline V gene are LGHNA and YNFKEQ.